These 27 T cell receptor beta chains share one sample of origin, sequenced in a study of T cells expressing NK-cell markers. TCRdb reprocessed the 5' RACE reads; each CDR3 protein has one entry and no DNA is given. Found here are 550,000 to 600,000 distinct CDR3 sequences; the top ten clones hold under 4.5%. Input material: blood T cells: a sorted CD56 or NKG2C T cell subset, CD4+ or CD8+ T cells, or bulk PBMC T cells (not recorded which). The receptors derive from a man younger than 35 in good health.

This rearrangement joins TRBV20-1 to TRBJ2-1; TCRdb returns TRBD2, unconfirmable since there is no DNA. This CDR3 is 15 amino acids long. The V gene's germline CDR1 is DFQATT and CDR2 SNEGSKA (reference sequence). The CDR3 spells CSARDGASVNNEQFF.

J is TRBJ1-2 and V is TRBV4-2. Germline lookup yields CDR1 LGHNA and CDR2 YNFKEQ. The CDR3 spans 15 residues. CDR3: CASSQGPLQIRGYTF.

The CDR3 here is CASSELPSNTQYF. The chain combines TRBV25-1 with TRBJ2-3. The CDR3 spans 13 residues. Germline V CDR1 and CDR2: MGHDK, SYGVNS.

This chain joins TRBV29-1 and TRBJ2-1. Germline-derived CDR1 and CDR2 are SQVTM and ANQGSEA. CDR3 length: 15 residues. Here the CDR3 reads CSVEGLRGSYNEQFF.

This chain links TRBV25-1 with TRBJ2-1; TCRdb outputs TRBD2, but without DNA this stays unchecked. Germline assignment: CDR1 MGHDK and CDR2 SYGVNS. The CDR3 contains 16 residues. The chain's CDR3 is CASSDSLAGGPDEQFF.

This chain joins TRBV4-1 and TRBJ2-1; as DNA is missing, the TRBD2 call by TCRdb cannot be tested. This CDR3 region has 14 residues. CDR1 and CDR2 from the germline V gene are MGHRA and YSYEKL. The CDR3 loop reads CASSRLAPNNEQFF.

V usage is TRBV7-8 and J usage is TRBJ2-7; TCRdb's assignment of TRBD2 cannot be checked, as there is no DNA. This CDR3 has 16 amino acids. Germline CDR1 and CDR2: SGHVS and FQNEAQ. Here the CDR3 reads CASSAGLAGEVGEQYF.

The rearrangement links TRBV7-9 to TRBJ1-1; TCRdb reports TRBD1, a call that lacks DNA to check it against. The germline gives CDR1 SEHNR, CDR2 FQNEAQ (reference sequence). This CDR3 spans 15 amino acids. The CDR3 reads CASSYQDRRGTEAFF.

This sequence joins TRBV27 and TRBJ2-3; TCRdb reports TRBD1, a call that lacks DNA to check it against. The CDR3 sequence is 13 residues long. In germline, CDR1 is MNHEY, CDR2 SMNVEV (reference sequence). CDR3 loop: CATAGQYADTQYF.

The gene calls are TRBV5-1 and TRBJ2-1; TCRdb designates TRBD2, a call that cannot be tested without DNA. This CDR3 is built from 20 residues. CDR1 is SGHRS, CDR2 YFSETQ, per germline. CDR3 sequence: CASSLRGFRRSGSSYNEQFF.

The genes are TRBV11-2 and TRBJ2-1; TCRdb picks TRBD2, but there is no DNA to check that call. The CDR3 is made up of 14 amino acids. Germline lookup yields CDR1 SGHAT and CDR2 FQNNGV. CDR3 in amino acids: CASSPSASWNEQFF.

The rearrangement links TRBV5-6 to TRBJ1-1. CDR3 length equals 12 residues. CDR1 is SGHDT, CDR2 YYEEEE, per germline. This CDR3 is CASSLSVGEAFF.

The genes are TRBV14 and TRBJ2-5; TCRdb names TRBD2, which stays unverified in the absence of DNA. The CDR3 contains 17 residues. The germline V gene encodes CDR1 SGHDN and CDR2 FVKESK. CDR3 in amino acids: CASSQETIIAGQETQYF.

The chain links TRBV29-1 to TRBJ2-7; as DNA is missing, the TRBD2 call by TCRdb cannot be tested. CDR1 is SQVTM, CDR2 ANQGSEA, per germline. There are 12 residues in the CDR3. CDR3 sequence: CSIEGEEKEQYF.

This chain uses TRBV3-1 with TRBJ2-1; TCRdb returns TRBD2, unconfirmable since there is no DNA. CDR3 length equals 15 residues. Germline values: CDR1 LGHDT, CDR2 YNNKEL (reference sequence). The CDR3: CASSPTSGPRMTQFF.

The chain recombines TRBV7-2 with TRBJ1-4; with no DNA, the TCRdb D assignment of TRBD1 cannot be verified. The CDR3 sequence is 15 residues long. CDR1 is SGHTA, CDR2 FQGNSA, per germline. CDR3 protein: CASSSRGLTGEKLFF.

V gene TRBV18 combines with J gene TRBJ1-1; the D call from TCRdb, TRBD1, cannot be confirmed without DNA. In germline, CDR1 is KGHSH, CDR2 LQKENI. The CDR3 is made up of 15 amino acids. The chain's CDR3 is CASSSGRRSGTEAFF.

The chain combines TRBV20-1 with TRBJ2-1. In germline, CDR1 is DFQATT, CDR2 SNEGSKA (reference sequence). This CDR3 region has 15 residues. The CDR3 spells CSASLWGVSDNEQFF.

J is TRBJ1-5 and V is TRBV6-2 or TRBV6-3. The CDR3 contains 17 residues. Germline V gives CDR1 MNHEY, CDR2 SVGEGT. The CDR3 spells CASSYIISGGGNQPQHF.

The genes are TRBV2 and TRBJ2-4; checking the TCRdb D call of TRBD1 is not possible without DNA. Per germline, CDR1 SNHLY and CDR2 FYNNEI. This CDR3 spans 15 amino acids. CDR3 protein: CASSTRDNTKNIQYF.

This chain uses TRBV12-3 or TRBV12-4 with TRBJ2-7; TCRdb's D call of TRBD1 is untestable without DNA. There are 15 residues in the CDR3. CDR3 residues: CASSLEDRGFDEQYF.

The chain recombines TRBV7-9 with TRBJ1-1; checking the TCRdb D call of TRBD1 is not possible without DNA. Germline CDR1 SEHNR, CDR2 FQNEAQ (reference sequence). The CDR3 covers 13 residues. CDR3 residues: CASRRGLLGGAFF.

V is TRBV29-1 and J is TRBJ2-5; TCRdb picks TRBD2, but there is no DNA to check that call. The CDR3 has 14 residues. From germline, CDR1 is SQVTM and CDR2 ANQGSEA. The CDR3 sequence: CSVSLAGAQETQYF.

The gene calls are TRBV29-1 and TRBJ2-3; TCRdb picks TRBD1, but there is no DNA to check that call. The CDR3 is made up of 14 amino acids. Per the germline V gene, CDR1 is SQVTM and CDR2 is ANQGSEA. This CDR3 is CSAERDISTDTQYF.

The genes are TRBV5-8 and TRBJ2-1; TCRdb's assignment of TRBD1 cannot be checked, as there is no DNA. The CDR3 runs 16 residues. Germline lookup yields CDR1 SGHTS and CDR2 YDEGEE. CDR3 sequence: CASSKHRGLVGNEQFF.

The CDR3 sequence: CASRGDSAGNTIYF. V is TRBV2 and J is TRBJ1-3; the TCRdb call, TRBD1, lacks DNA for checking. CDR1 and CDR2 (germline): SNHLY, FYNNEI. The CDR3 has 14 amino acids.

V is TRBV9 and J is TRBJ2-7; without DNA, the TCRdb call of TRBD1 cannot be checked. This CDR3 has 14 residues. The germline V gene encodes CDR1 SGDLS and CDR2 YYNGEE. CDR3 sequence reads: CASSGGGQSYEQYF. The full variable domain, rest sourced from reference TRBV9 and TRBJ2-7, is DSGVTQTPKHLITATGQRVTLRCSPRSGDLSVYWYQQSLDQGLQFLIQYYNGEERAKGNILERFSAQQFPDLHSELNLSSLELGDSALYFCASSGGGQSYEQYFGPGTRLTVT.